The 22 T cell receptor beta chains in this list originate from one sample, sequenced in a study of beta chain features in type 1 diabetes. Study results and caveats: People with Type 1 diabetes carried modestly yet significantly shorter TCRB CDR3s in all four CD4+ subsets.

Their target antigens are unknown. The authors reverse transcribed all of the isolated RNA, so sequencing captured expressed TCRB transcripts. Sequencing was performed with immunoSEQ multiplex PCR; in TCRdb, only in-frame clones are kept and a portion is missing. This table has 150,000 to 200,000 clones, around 8.4% appearing once. Sequencing was carried out using central memory CD4+ T cells from blood. All receptors derive from a young woman with type 1 diabetes.

This clone was seen a handful of times. The CDR3 here is CASFDGNQETQYF. The CDR3, as DNA: TGTGCCAGCTTCGACGGGAATCAAGAGACCCAGTACTTC. The chain recombines TRBV18 with TRBJ2-5; a weak D match, TRBD2 (5 bases). Germline values: CDR1 KGHSH, CDR2 LQKENI. The CDR3 loop spans 13 amino acids. V shed 7 bases and J shed 2 bases, with 11 bases lying between them. Complete variable domain (other parts from reference TRBV18 and TRBJ2-5): NAGVMQNPRHLVRRRGQEARLRCSPMKGHSHVYWYRQLPEEGLKFMVYLQKENIIDESGMPKERFSAEFPKEGPSILRIQQVVRGDSAAYFCASFDGNQETQYFGPGTRLLVL.

The CDR3 sequence is CASSLMVTSGGPAQYF. The DNA for the CDR3 is TGTGCCAGCAGCTTAATGGTAACGAGCGGGGGGCCCGCCCAGTACTTC. This rearrangement joins TRBV7-9 to TRBJ2-5, with 9 positions matching TRBD2. The germline CDR1 and CDR2 sequences are SEHNR and FQNEAQ (reference sequence). The CDR3 runs 16 residues. V gave up 2 bases and J gave up 9 bases; unmatched junction bases: 13.

The chain employs TRBV6-6 and TRBJ2-7; 9 bases agree with TRBD1. The CDR3 is 16 amino acids. Losses at the gene ends were 6 bases for V and 7 bases for J; bases not matched to a gene: 16. CDR1 is MNHNY and CDR2 is SVGAGI in the germline V gene (reference sequence). The CDR3: CASSPRATGGSREQYF. The CDR3 region has the DNA TGTGCCAGCAGCCCCCGGGCGACAGGGGGTTCTCGTGAGCAGTACTTC.

CDR3 DNA sequence: TGTGCCAGCAGTAACAGGGGTGGCAATGAGCAGTTCTTC. Residues: CASSNRGGNEQFF. V is TRBV2 and J is TRBJ2-1, with 7 bases lining up with TRBD1. The germline V gene encodes CDR1 SNHLY and CDR2 FYNNEI. The CDR3 covers 13 residues. The J segment lost 6 bases and the V segment lost 5 bases, leaving 4 bases of the junction unmatched.

The chain has TRBV7-8 and TRBJ2-6; 7 nucleotides match TRBD1. The CDR3 spans 13 residues. V shed 1 base and J 11 bases; nucleotides not matched to a gene: 2. CDR1 is SGHVS, CDR2 FQNEAQ, per germline. In DNA form, the CDR3 reads TGTGCCAGCAGCTTAGGCCAGGGGGACGTCCTGACTTTC. Translation: CASSLGQGDVLTF.

The V call is TRBV5-6, the J call TRBJ2-1; D ambiguous. There are 13 residues in the CDR3. From germline, CDR1 is SGHDT and CDR2 YYEEEE. Trimming removed 1 base from V and 8 bases from J, with 10 bases in between. CDR3 amino acids: CASSLISVYEQFF. The CDR3 DNA is TGTGCCAGCAGCTTGATCAGCGTCTATGAGCAGTTCTTC.

This chain uses TRBV9 with TRBJ1-1; D perhaps matches TRBD1 (6 bases). From germline, CDR1 is SGDLS and CDR2 YYNGEE. The CDR3 loop spans 14 amino acids. V lost 3 bases to trimming and J lost 5 bases, with 14 bases between them. The CDR3 region is CASSDLRGGTEAFF. The CDR3 DNA reads TGTGCCAGCAGCGACCTAAGGGGGGGTACTGAAGCTTTCTTT.

The V gene is TRBV21-1, the J gene TRBJ2-5; the table's D call, TRBD1, was not checked against the DNA. TRBV21-1 corresponds to a pseudogene. This CDR3 is 16 amino acids long. The CDR3 region is CASSKISDRGQETQYF. The CDR3 nucleotides read TGTGCCAGCAGCAAAATCTCGGACAGGGGCCAAGAGACCCAGTACTTC.

This clone was picked up a small number of times. The CDR3, as DNA: TGTGCCAGCAGCAAAGGACGGACTAGCGGTTCGACAGATACGCAGTATTTT. Protein sequence: CASSKGRTSGSTDTQYF. The rearrangement links TRBV21-1 to TRBJ2-3; the table's D call, TRBD2, has no DNA check behind it. TRBV21-1 is assigned pseudogene status. This CDR3 comprises 17 residues.

The rearrangement links TRBV10-3 to TRBJ1-1; no clear D. V lost 2 bases and J 6 bases, leaving 13 bases between the germline ends. Germline lookup yields CDR1 ENHRY and CDR2 SYGVKD. There are 14 residues in the CDR3. In DNA form, the CDR3 reads TGTGCCATCAGTGAGACTAACACCGATCCTGAAGCTTTCTTT. Its translation is CAISETNTDPEAFF.

This chain uses TRBV11-3 with TRBJ2-2; D is unresolved. The germline V gene has CDR1 SGHNT and CDR2 YENEEA. This CDR3 has 14 residues. The V gene lost 4 bases and the J gene lost 6 bases, with 12 bases spanning the gap. The CDR3 bases are TGTGCCAGCAGCTATACACAGTACGCCGGGGAGCTGTTTTTT. It codes for CASSYTQYAGELFF.

The chain employs TRBV5-1 and TRBJ2-3; 7 bases are shared with TRBD1. Germline assignment: CDR1 SGHRS and CDR2 YFSETQ. This CDR3 region has 14 residues. The V segment lost 6 bases and the J segment 1 base; nucleotides outside the gene matches: 5. This CDR3 is CASKDGQGTDTQYF. The CDR3 DNA follows: TGCGCCAGCAAAGATGGACAGGGCACAGATACGCAGTATTTT.

The chain combines TRBV7-2 with TRBJ2-5, with TRBD2 matching 11 bases. Per the germline V gene, CDR1 is SGHTA and CDR2 is FQGNSA. The CDR3 runs 16 residues. The J segment lost 3 bases and the V segment lost 5 bases, leaving 8 bases of the junction unmatched. The CDR3 here is CASSTPGLAAKETQYF. As DNA, the CDR3 is TGTGCCAGCAGCACCCCGGGACTAGCGGCTAAAGAGACCCAGTACTTC.

This clone was seen a few times. The chain employs TRBV29-1 and TRBJ2-3, with 11 bases aligning to TRBD2. This CDR3 has 21 residues. Per germline, CDR1 SQVTM and CDR2 ANQGSEA. Trimming at V came to 6 bases and at J to 1 base, leaving 24 bases not matched to a gene. The CDR3 spells CSVAQGRGVSGRAVRTDTQYF. CDR3 nucleotide sequence: TGCAGCGTAGCACAGGGGAGAGGGGTTAGCGGGAGGGCCGTCCGCACAGATACGCAGTATTTT.

The CDR3 DNA reads as TGTGCCAGCAGCTTAGCGCGGGGGGGGGAGACCCAGTACTTC. Translation: CASSLARGGETQYF. The rearrangement uses TRBV7-9 and TRBJ2-5; 9 nucleotides align to TRBD2. This CDR3 contains 14 residues. Germline loops: CDR1 SEHNR, CDR2 FQNEAQ (reference sequence). V was clipped by 0 bases and J by 5 bases; unmatched bases: 1. Based on the CDR3 plus reference TRBV7-9 and TRBJ2-5, the full variable domain is DTGVSQNPRHKITKRGQNVTFRCDPISEHNRLYWYRQTLGQGPEFLTYFQNEAQLEKSRLLSDRFSAERPKGSFSTLEIQRTEQGDSAMYLCASSLARGGETQYFGPGTRLLVL.

This clone occurred a few times. The V call is TRBV5-4, the J call TRBJ2-2, with 7 bases identical to TRBD2. Germline loops: CDR1 SGHNT, CDR2 YYREEE (reference sequence). With V trimmed by 0 bases and J by 1 base, 3 bases remained unmatched. The length of the CDR3 is 16 residues. In nucleotides, the CDR3 is TGTGCCAGCAGCTTGGGTGGCGGGGGGAACACCGGGGAGCTGTTTTTT. Amino acid sequence: CASSLGGGGNTGELFF.

The rearrangement uses TRBV28 and TRBJ2-1, with unresolved D. CDR3 length equals 16 residues. Germline values: CDR1 MDHEN, CDR2 SYDVKM. The V gene lost 9 bases and the J gene lost 4 bases, with 22 bases spanning the gap. The CDR3 reads CARHGWCPSGYNEQFF. For the CDR3, the DNA is TGTGCCAGACACGGTTGGTGTCCTAGTGGGTACAATGAGCAGTTCTTC.

The rearrangement links TRBV9 to TRBJ1-2; a weak D match, TRBD1 (6 bases). Trimming shortened V by 0 bases and J by 4 bases, and 13 bases separated the two germline ends. This CDR3 is 15 amino acids long. Per germline, CDR1 SGDLS and CDR2 YYNGEE. In DNA form, the CDR3 reads TGTGCCAGCAGCGTAGATCAGGGGCTTAGCTATGGCTACACCTTC. This translates into CASSVDQGLSYGYTF.

This clone has more than one count but fewer than ten. The rearrangement joins TRBV10-3 to TRBJ1-1, with no clear D. Germline CDR1 is ENHRY and CDR2 is SYGVKD. The CDR3 length is 14 residues. The V end was cut by 5 bases, the J end by 4 bases, with 14 bases between. The CDR3 DNA is TGTGCCATCAGTAATCTGCAAGGGAGCACTGAAGCTTTCTTT. This encodes CAISNLQGSTEAFF.

The sample holds a few counts of this clone. The chain has TRBV7-2 and TRBJ1-2; 9 bases match TRBD1. The CDR3 is 14 residues long. Germline loops: CDR1 SGHTA, CDR2 FQGNSA. V shed 5 bases, J shed 7 bases, and the junction held 8 bases outside the gene matches. CDR3 coding DNA: TGTGCCAGCAGCCAACAGGGACAGGGTCGTGGCTACACCTTC. Residues: CASSQQGQGRGYTF.

This clone has only a few counts. V is TRBV18 and J is TRBJ2-1, with D tentatively TRBD2 (7 bases). V was cut by 3 bases and J by 6 bases, with 12 bases left in between. Per the germline V gene, CDR1 is KGHSH and CDR2 is LQKENI. The CDR3 covers 14 residues. The CDR3 loop is CASSPSGEGNEQFF. The CDR3 region has the DNA TGTGCCAGCTCACCGTCAGGGGAGGGCAATGAGCAGTTCTTC.

This clone appeared a few times. This chain connects TRBV5-1 to TRBJ2-7; D uncertain. Trimming cost V 0 bases and J 6 bases, with 13 bases left between them. Germline V gene lookup returns CDR1 SGHRS and CDR2 YFSETQ. The CDR3 loop spans 14 amino acids. The CDR3 loop is CASSLGSATREQYF. CDR3 DNA sequence: TGCGCCAGCAGCTTGGGCTCTGCCACTCGCGAGCAGTACTTC.